The next 32 T cell receptor beta chains were all read from a single sample in a study of blood T cell repertoires in COVID-19. Libraries were prepared by immunoSEQ multiplex PCR; TCRdb keeps only in-frame clonotypes and omits some of them. The table has over 200,000 clones, more than 85% seen once. The sample taken for sequencing was peripheral blood. Receptor source: a person under 35 with COVID-19, enrolled during active disease.

This clone was counted a single time. The J gene is TRBJ2-1, the V gene TRBV4-1, with 7 nucleotides matching TRBD2. The CDR3 contains 16 residues. V shed 3 bases and J 1 base; nucleotides not matched to a gene: 6. In germline, CDR1 is MGHRA, CDR2 YSYEKL. CDR3 DNA sequence: TGCGCCAGCAGCCAGGTCGGACTAGGTTCCTACAATGAGCAGTTCTTC. As protein: CASSQVGLGSYNEQFF.

The chain uses TRBV21-1 and TRBJ2-7; TRBD1, as called in the table, went unchecked against the DNA. TRBV21-1 is a known pseudogene. The CDR3 is made up of 16 amino acids. The chain's CDR3 is CASSPGGEQGAYEQYF. CDR3 nucleotide sequence: TGTGCCAGCAGCCCTGGGGGGGAACAGGGGGCTTACGAGCAGTACTTC.

The chain joins TRBV7-8 to TRBJ2-7; D is possibly TRBD1 (5 bases). V lost 0 bases to trimming and J lost 4 bases, with 7 bases between them. The CDR3 totals 13 residues. The germline CDR1 and CDR2 sequences are SGHVS and FQNEAQ. The CDR3 reads CASSLATEYEQYF. CDR3 DNA sequence: TGTGCCAGCAGCTTAGCGACAGAATACGAGCAGTACTTC.

This clone was seen a single time. The chain couples TRBV19 to TRBJ1-6; unclear D gene. The germline V gene encodes CDR1 LNHDA and CDR2 SQIVND (reference sequence). CDR3 length: 15 amino acids. Between the trimmed V and J ends, which lost 5 bases and 10 bases, there was a span of 18 bases. The CDR3 nucleotides read TGTGCCAGTAGTCTCTGGACGGTCCGGGAGTCACCCCTCCACTTT. Translated, it gives CASSLWTVRESPLHF.

This clone has just a few counts. V usage is TRBV9 and J usage is TRBJ1-5, with 7 nucleotides matching TRBD1. Germline CDR1 reads SGDLS; CDR2 reads YYNGEE. V lost 3 bases and J lost 6; bases outside the gene matches: 3. This CDR3 spans 13 amino acids. The CDR3 region is CASSAGTAQPQHF. CDR3 coding DNA: TGTGCCAGCAGCGCCGGGACAGCTCAGCCCCAGCATTTT.

The sample holds one count of this clone. The chain uses TRBV24-1 and TRBJ2-1; unclear D gene. Germline lookup yields CDR1 KGHDR and CDR2 SFDVKD. CDR3 length: 12 amino acids. Trimming shortened V by 2 bases and J by 7 bases, and 5 bases separated the two germline ends. In DNA form, the CDR3 reads TGTGCCACCAGTGATTCCCTGAATGAGCAGTTCTTC. Translation: CATSDSLNEQFF.

The chain carries TRBV4-1 and TRBJ1-2; 8 positions match TRBD1. In germline, CDR1 is MGHRA, CDR2 YSYEKL. The CDR3 is 17 residues long. V was clipped by 4 bases and J by 0 bases; unmatched bases: 10. The CDR3 bases are TGCGCCAGCAGCCTAGACAGGGGCGGGGGAGCTAACTATGGCTACACCTTC. Its translation is CASSLDRGGGANYGYTF.

The chain is built from TRBV24-1 and TRBJ2-1; 8 bases agree with TRBD2. CDR3 length equals 15 residues. The V gene end was trimmed by 3 bases and the J gene end by 0 bases; junction bases not matched to a gene: 0. Germline lookup yields CDR1 KGHDR and CDR2 SFDVKD. CDR3 amino acids: CATSDRGGSYNEQFF. The DNA for the CDR3 is TGTGCCACCAGTGATCGGGGGGGCTCCTACAATGAGCAGTTCTTC.

The chain joins TRBV5-1 to TRBJ2-1, with 8 bases that match TRBD2. CDR1 and CDR2 from the germline V gene are SGHRS and YFSETQ. Losses at the gene ends were 4 bases for V and 14 bases for J; bases not matched to a gene: 20. This CDR3 contains 16 residues. CDR3 in DNA: TGCGCCAGCAGCGGGGGGTTCGCGGGAGGCGATACAAGGAAGTTCTTC. Its translation is CASSGGFAGGDTRKFF.

Only one count was recorded for this clone. This chain uses TRBV4-1 with TRBJ1-1, with D uncertain. V lost 0 bases and J lost 11, with 10 bases in between. Per germline, CDR1 MGHRA and CDR2 YSYEKL. The CDR3 is 12 residues long. CDR3 DNA: TGCGCCAGCAGCCAAGACTGGCGGGTGGCTTTCTTT. It translates to CASSQDWRVAFF.

This clone was seen a handful of times. DNA for the CDR3: TGTGCCAGCAGCGGTTCGACAGGCGCAACTAATGAAAAACTGTTTTTT. Amino acid sequence: CASSGSTGATNEKLFF. The V gene is TRBV9, the J gene TRBJ1-4, with a weak D call TRBD1 (6 bases). The germline V gene has CDR1 SGDLS and CDR2 YYNGEE. Trimming removed 3 bases from V and 0 bases from J, with 12 bases in between. The length of the CDR3 is 16 residues.

CDR3 nucleotide sequence: TGCGCCAGCAGCTTGTATCTAGCGGGAGGTTGGGAGCAGTACTTC. It yields the protein CASSLYLAGGWEQYF. The V call is TRBV5-1, the J call TRBJ2-7, with 11 nucleotides matching TRBD2. V lost 1 base and J lost 7; bases outside the gene matches: 7. This CDR3 has 15 residues. CDR1 is SGHRS and CDR2 is YFSETQ in the germline V gene.

DNA of the CDR3: TGCGCCAGCAGCTTGGACAGGGGGTCTGATGGACTGTTTTTT. Protein sequence: CASSLDRGSDGLFF. The chain couples TRBV5-1 to TRBJ1-4, with 8 bases matching TRBD1. J gave up 13 bases and V 0 bases, and 8 bases lay outside the gene matches. The CDR3 contains 14 residues. Germline CDR1 SGHRS, CDR2 YFSETQ.

The chain has TRBV3-1 (or the pseudogene TRBV3-2) and TRBJ1-2, with D uncertain. Germline CDR1 LGHDT, CDR2 YNNKEL (reference sequence). V lost 2 bases to trimming and J lost 0 bases, with 10 bases between them. The CDR3 totals 15 residues. CDR3 bases: TGTGCCAGCAGCCAAAGCCGGTACTCTAACTATGGCTACACCTTC. It specifies CASSQSRYSNYGYTF.

J is TRBJ1-2 and V is TRBV24-1; D not certain. Trimming pared 2 bases from V and 6 bases from J, leaving 9 bases between. Germline lookup yields CDR1 KGHDR and CDR2 SFDVKD. The CDR3 is 13 residues long. The CDR3 spells CATSDYEEDGYTF. The CDR3 coding sequence is TGTGCCACCAGTGATTATGAGGAGGATGGCTACACCTTC.

The chain uses TRBV12-3 or TRBV12-4 and TRBJ2-7; D gene uncertain. The CDR3 runs 11 residues. V was trimmed by 4 bases and J by 4 bases, leaving 5 bases between them. CDR3 region: CASSSSYEQYF. As DNA, the CDR3 is TGTGCCAGCAGTTCTAGTTACGAGCAGTACTTC.

The rearrangement links TRBV25-1 to TRBJ1-1; D gene uncertain. The V end was cut by 2 bases, the J end by 5 bases, with 9 bases between. CDR1 is MGHDK and CDR2 is SYGVNS in the germline V gene. The CDR3 spans 13 residues. CDR3 sequence reads: CASSESVGTEAFF. CDR3 in DNA: TGTGCCAGCAGTGAAAGTGTCGGGACTGAAGCTTTCTTT.

The rearrangement uses TRBV6-5 and TRBJ1-2, with TRBD1 matching 7 bases. Germline CDR1 is MNHEY and CDR2 is SVGAGI. The CDR3 runs to 15 residues. The ends lost 5 bases at V and 5 bases at J; junction bases unmatched: 11. The CDR3 protein is CASSPHTGDGYGYTF. CDR3 bases: TGTGCCAGCAGTCCTCATACAGGGGACGGATATGGCTACACCTTC.

V gene TRBV27 combines with J gene TRBJ2-1; 9 positions agree with TRBD2. Germline V gene lookup returns CDR1 MNHEY and CDR2 SMNVEV (reference sequence). J gave up 3 bases and V 2 bases, and 2 bases lay outside the gene matches. The CDR3 extends over 15 amino acids. The CDR3 is CASSLAGGDYNEQFF. The CDR3 DNA reads as TGTGCCAGCAGTTTAGCGGGAGGGGACTACAATGAGCAGTTCTTC.

V usage is TRBV27 and J usage is TRBJ2-1; D is perhaps TRBD2 (6 bases). The V and J ends lost 6 bases and 2 bases respectively, with 11 bases between them. Germline CDR1 is MNHEY and CDR2 is SMNVEV (reference sequence). This CDR3 has 14 amino acids. CDR3 sequence: CASRHGGTYNEQFF. As DNA, the CDR3 is TGTGCCAGCAGACACGGGGGAACCTACAATGAGCAGTTCTTC.

This clone appeared a single time. The chain carries TRBV24-1 and TRBJ2-2; a weak D match, TRBD1 (5 bases). The V and J ends lost 4 bases and 2 bases respectively, with 13 bases between them. The CDR3 has 16 residues. Germline V gene lookup returns CDR1 KGHDR and CDR2 SFDVKD. CDR3: CATSEYGRANTGELFF. CDR3 in DNA: TGTGCCACCAGTGAGTACGGCAGGGCCAACACCGGGGAGCTGTTTTTT.

The CDR3 loop is CASSKRQGDPYEQYF. CDR3 sequence (DNA): TGTGCCAGCAGCAAGAGACAGGGTGACCCCTACGAGCAGTACTTC. V and J are TRBV5-4 and TRBJ2-7; 7 nucleotides match TRBD1. Germline CDR1 is SGHNT and CDR2 is YYREEE (reference sequence). This CDR3 is built from 15 residues. V lost 4 bases, J lost 2 bases, and 9 bases stayed unmatched.

This clone has a handful of counts. This chain's CDR3 is CASSDGGTTGNTIYF. The CDR3 DNA sequence: TGCGCCAGCAGTGACGGCGGAACAACTGGAAACACCATATATTTT. V and J are TRBV10-2 and TRBJ1-3; D is uncertain. CDR1 and CDR2 (germline): WSHSY, SAAADI. V was pared by 3 bases and J by 2 bases, with 11 bases between. The CDR3 is made up of 15 amino acids.

V is TRBV19 and J is TRBJ2-7; D not resolved. The CDR3 runs 14 residues. From germline, CDR1 is LNHDA and CDR2 SQIVND (reference sequence). V was clipped by 3 bases and J by 1 base, with 10 bases between them. CDR3 loop: CASSILPGSYEQYF. The CDR3 coding sequence is TGTGCCAGTAGTATTTTGCCCGGGTCCTACGAGCAGTACTTC. The variable domain in full, completed from reference TRBV19 and TRBJ2-7, reads DGGITQSPKYLFRKEGQNVTLSCEQNLNHDAMYWYRQDPGQGLRLIYYSQIVNDFQKGDIAEGYSVSREKKESFPLTVTSAQKNPTAFYLCASSILPGSYEQYFGPGTRLTVT.

The chain recombines TRBV28 with TRBJ2-2; D might be TRBD1 (5 bases). The ends were cut back, 7 bases at V and 0 bases at J, with 9 bases in the middle. In germline, CDR1 is MDHEN, CDR2 SYDVKM. This CDR3 contains 14 residues. This chain's CDR3 is CASTPRANTGELFF. The CDR3 bases are TGTGCCAGCACCCCCAGGGCGAACACCGGGGAGCTGTTTTTT.

The rearrangement uses TRBV19 and TRBJ2-7, with 9 bases that match TRBD1. The CDR3 contains 14 residues. Germline CDR1 and CDR2: LNHDA and SQIVND (reference sequence). V gave up 7 bases and J gave up 7 bases; unmatched junction bases: 11. CDR3 protein: CASTPGQGNVEQYF. In DNA form, the CDR3 reads TGTGCCAGTACACCGGGACAGGGTAATGTAGAGCAGTACTTC.

The chain joins TRBV2 to TRBJ2-7, with TRBD2 identical over 13 bases. In germline, CDR1 is SNHLY, CDR2 FYNNEI. The ends lost 6 bases at V and 4 bases at J; junction bases unmatched: 12. CDR3 length: 17 residues. Written as DNA, the CDR3 is TGTGCCAGCAGAGGACTAGCGGGAGCTCTATTTACTTACGAGCAGTACTTC. Translating gives CASRGLAGALFTYEQYF.

This chain uses TRBV10-1 with TRBJ1-1; D call uncertain. This CDR3 has 13 residues. Germline V CDR1 and CDR2: WNHNN, SYGVQD (reference sequence). V was cut by 0 bases and J by 5 bases, with 7 bases left in between. CDR3 coding DNA: TGCGCCAGCAGTGAGTCGGGAGGTACTGAAGCTTTCTTT. Protein product: CASSESGGTEAFF.

CDR3 sequence reads: CASSSGDRTYGYTF. CDR3 in DNA: TGCGCCAGCAGCTCGGGGGACAGAACCTATGGCTACACCTTC. V usage is TRBV5-1 and J usage is TRBJ1-2, with 7 bases lining up with TRBD1. Trimming took 3 bases from V and 4 from J; bases not matched to a gene: 6. The germline gives CDR1 SGHRS, CDR2 YFSETQ. CDR3 length: 14 amino acids. The full variable domain, its missing parts supplied by reference TRBV5-1 and TRBJ1-2, is KAGVTQTPRYLIKTRGQQVTLSCSPISGHRSVSWYQQTPGQGLQFLFEYFSETQRNKGNFPGRFSGRQFSNSRSEMNVSTLELGDSALYLCASSSGDRTYGYTFGSGTRLTVV.

This chain joins TRBV9 and TRBJ2-7; 8 positions match TRBD2. CDR1 SGDLS and CDR2 YYNGEE come from the germline V gene. V was clipped by 0 bases and J by 3 bases; unmatched bases: 2. The CDR3 contains 14 residues. In DNA, the CDR3 is TGTGCCAGCAGCGTAGGCGGGGGGAACTACGAGCAGTACTTC. It translates to CASSVGGGNYEQYF.

The V call is TRBV5-1, the J call TRBJ1-2; 8 bases match TRBD1. CDR3 length: 14 amino acids. J was trimmed by 6 bases and V by 3 bases; bases with no gene match: 7. Germline CDR1 and CDR2: SGHRS and YFSETQ. CDR3: CASSSLDRVDGYTF. CDR3 sequence (DNA): TGCGCCAGCAGCTCCTTGGACAGGGTAGATGGCTACACCTTC.

CDR3 protein: CASSDGTSGLNEQFF. The DNA of the CDR3 is TGTGCCAGCAGCGACGGGACTAGCGGGTTGAATGAGCAGTTCTTC. The J gene is TRBJ2-1, the V gene TRBV3-1 (or the pseudogene TRBV3-2), with 12 bases identical to TRBD2. This CDR3 comprises 15 residues. The V gene end was trimmed by 5 bases and the J gene end by 7 bases; junction bases not matched to a gene: 6. From germline, CDR1 is LGHDT and CDR2 YNNKEL (reference sequence).